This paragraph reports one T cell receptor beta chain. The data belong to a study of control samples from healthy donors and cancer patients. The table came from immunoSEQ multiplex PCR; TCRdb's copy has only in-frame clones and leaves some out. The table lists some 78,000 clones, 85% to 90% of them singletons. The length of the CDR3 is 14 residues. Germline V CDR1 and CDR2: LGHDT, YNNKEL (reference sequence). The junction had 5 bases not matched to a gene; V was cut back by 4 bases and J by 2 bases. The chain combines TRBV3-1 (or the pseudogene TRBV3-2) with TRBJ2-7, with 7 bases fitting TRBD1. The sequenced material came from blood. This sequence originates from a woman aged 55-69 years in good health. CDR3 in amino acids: CASSPRGGPYEQYF. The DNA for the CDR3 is TGTGCCAGCAGCCCCCGAGGGGGCCCCTACGAGCAGTACTTC.